This T cell receptor beta chain was obtained from a study of OX40 agonist ivuxolimab in advanced cancers. Study-wide context: Patients received intravenous ivuxolimab every 2 weeks at 0.01 to 10 mg/kg. Dose-escalation patients were diagnosed with hepatocellular carcinoma, melanoma, renal cell cancer or head and neck cancer.

Patients with a history of autoimmune disease or on systemic immunosuppression were excluded. Produced via immunoSEQ multiplex PCR; TCRdb's table is partial and in-frame only. The sample has approximately 82,000 clones, around 94% seen once; the top ten hold about a fifth. Concerning this clone itself: Its antigen is unknown.

The CDR3 is 14 amino acids. V lost 5 bases to trimming and J lost 0 bases, with 8 bases between them. From germline, CDR1 is SNHLY and CDR2 FYNNEI. The study, taken as a whole, reports: In the 0.1 to 3.0 mg/kg range, CD4+ and CD8+ blood T cells had expanded clonally by week 6.

Sequencing used CD4+ or CD8+ T cells sorted from blood, obtained in a trial of the OX40 agonist ivuxolimab. This TCR was recovered from an adult with an advanced solid tumor such as melanoma, head and neck, liver or kidney cancer. The chain links TRBV2 to TRBJ2-1; D remains unclear. The CDR3 sequence: CASSSRASYNEQFF. In nucleotides, the CDR3 is TGTGCCAGCAGTAGTCGGGCCTCCTACAATGAGCAGTTCTTC. The full variable domain, completed using reference TRBV2 and TRBJ2-1, is EPEVTQTPSHQVTQMGQEVILRCVPISNHLYFYWYRQILGQKVEFLVSFYNNEISEKSEIFDDQFSVERPDGSNFTLKIRSTKLEDSAMYFCASSSRASYNEQFFGPGTRLTVL.